This TCR beta chain was observed in a study of CD8+ T cells in alopecia areata. It was cDNA, reverse transcribed from extracted RNA, that served as the sequencing template. Repertoires were generated with immunoSEQ multiplex PCR, while TCRdb's copy carries only in-frame clones and drops some. This table holds some 150,000 clones, about 60% found once. Trimming removed 3 bases at V and 5 bases at J, with 19 bases between. Germline lookup yields CDR1 SQVTM and CDR2 ANQGSEA. The CDR3 runs 15 residues. Specimen: CD4+ T cells sorted from blood, collected at week 0. The J gene is TRBJ2-5, the V gene TRBV29-1; tentative D call: TRBD2 (7 bases). This TCR was recovered from a human donor with alopecia areata. The CDR3 nucleotides read TGCAGCGTTGAGGGGGGGGGCCGGGGAAGGGAGACCCAGTACTTC. Its translation: CSVEGGGRGRETQYF.